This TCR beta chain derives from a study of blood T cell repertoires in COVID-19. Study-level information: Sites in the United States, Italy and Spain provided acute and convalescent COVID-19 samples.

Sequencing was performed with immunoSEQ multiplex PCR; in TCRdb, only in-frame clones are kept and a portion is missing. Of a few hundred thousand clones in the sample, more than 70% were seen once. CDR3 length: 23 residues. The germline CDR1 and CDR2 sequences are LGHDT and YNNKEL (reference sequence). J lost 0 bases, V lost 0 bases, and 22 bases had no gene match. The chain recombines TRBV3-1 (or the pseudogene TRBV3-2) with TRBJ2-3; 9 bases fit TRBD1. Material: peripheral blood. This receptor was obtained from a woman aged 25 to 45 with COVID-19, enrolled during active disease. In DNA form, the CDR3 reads TGTGCCAGCAGCCAAGATCGGGACAGGGAAAAGGGTTGGTGTTTCTGGAGCACAGATACGCAGTATTTT. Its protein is CASSQDRDREKGWCFWSTDTQYF.